A single sample gave rise to the 26 T cell receptor beta chains below, sequenced in a study of Ad26.COV2.S vaccination and SARS-CoV-2 variants. This sample's treatment: roughly 19 received Ad26.COV2.S at low or high dose, single or two shots; roughly five received placebo; per-sample allocation not given. Sampling happened 63 days after the first vaccine or placebo injection. TCRdb's table, derived via immunoSEQ multiplex PCR, lists solely in-frame clones and lacks some. The repertoire has a few hundred thousand clones, around 87% of them found once; the top ten carry about 3.1%. Sample: peripheral blood, taken in a trial of Ad26.COV2.S vaccine versus placebo. The receptors originated from a person aged 18-60 years who received the Ad26.COV2.S COVID-19 vaccine or a placebo.

This chain links TRBV5-1 with TRBJ1-2, with D possibly TRBD1 on 5 matching bases. V shed 1 base and J shed 7 bases, with 17 bases lying between them. Germline CDR1 is SGHRS and CDR2 is YFSETQ. The CDR3 runs to 15 residues. This CDR3 reads CASSLRDSERGGYTF. In DNA, the CDR3 is TGCGCCAGCAGCTTGAGGGACTCCGAAAGGGGTGGCTACACCTTC.

V is TRBV19 and J is TRBJ2-7, with TRBD1 matching over 9 bases. Germline values: CDR1 LNHDA, CDR2 SQIVND (reference sequence). Unmatched junction bases numbered 17, after V lost 10 bases and J lost 4 bases. The CDR3 sequence is 16 residues long. CDR3 sequence: CATQVAGTGSIYEQYF. Here the CDR3 DNA reads TGTGCCACTCAAGTCGCTGGGACAGGGAGTATTTACGAGCAGTACTTC.

The count of this clone is one. V gene TRBV7-8 combines with J gene TRBJ1-3, with D unresolved. This CDR3 is built from 15 residues. CDR1 is SGHVS and CDR2 is FQNEAQ in the germline V gene. V was pared by 1 base and J by 2 bases, with 9 bases between. In DNA form, the CDR3 reads TGTGCCAGCAGCTTAGGGGCGGAAACTGGAAACACCATATATTTT. This gives the protein CASSLGAETGNTIYF.

This clone was detected only a few times. The chain has TRBV5-1 and TRBJ1-4; a weak D match, TRBD1 (5 bases). Looked up from germline, CDR1 is SGHRS and CDR2 is YFSETQ. V was cut by 0 bases and J by 8 bases, with 17 bases left in between. This CDR3 region has 16 residues. CDR3 coding DNA: TGCGCCAGCAGCTTGGTCCCTCAGGGAGCGAACGAAAAACTGTTTTTT. Protein product: CASSLVPQGANEKLFF.

The chain couples TRBV27 to TRBJ1-2, with D unclear. Per the germline V gene, CDR1 is MNHEY and CDR2 is SMNVEV (reference sequence). Trimming shortened V by 9 bases and J by 8 bases, and 7 bases separated the two germline ends. CDR3 length: 9 residues. CDR3 coding DNA: TGTGCCAGACTGGGGGGCTACACCTTC. Translation: CARLGGYTF.

The chain carries TRBV28 and TRBJ2-3, with D possibly TRBD1 on 5 matching bases. The V gene's germline CDR1 is MDHEN and CDR2 SYDVKM. V dropped 7 bases and J dropped 2 bases, with 16 bases sitting between them. The CDR3 is made up of 15 amino acids. In DNA, the CDR3 is TGTGCCAGCAAAGGGGCAGCGACTTTCACAGATACGCAGTATTTT. Translation: CASKGAATFTDTQYF.

The chain has TRBV29-1 and TRBJ1-2; no clear D. CDR1 SQVTM and CDR2 ANQGSEA come from the germline V gene. The V gene lost 4 bases and the J gene lost 7 bases, with 16 bases spanning the gap. CDR3 length: 13 residues. This chain's CDR3 is CSVVSEAGFGYTF. CDR3 sequence (DNA): TGCAGCGTTGTTTCCGAGGCCGGTTTTGGCTACACCTTC.

The chain carries TRBV7-9 and TRBJ1-2, with D tentatively TRBD1 (6 bases). V lost 5 bases and J lost 9, with 16 bases in between. This CDR3 is built from 13 residues. The germline CDR1 and CDR2 sequences are SEHNR and FQNEAQ (reference sequence). CDR3 sequence: CASSRRTEPSYTF. The CDR3 DNA reads as TGTGCCAGCAGCCGTAGGACAGAGCCAAGCTACACCTTC.

The gene calls are TRBV25-1 and TRBJ2-1, with 10 positions matching TRBD2. J lost 3 bases, V lost 4 bases, and 6 bases had no gene match. From germline, CDR1 is MGHDK and CDR2 SYGVNS. The CDR3 runs 16 residues. CDR3 coding DNA: TGTGCCAGCAGTGCCTTGACTAGCGGGCTCTACAATGAGCAGTTCTTC. Translated: CASSALTSGLYNEQFF.

The chain employs TRBV4-1 and TRBJ2-3; 8 nucleotides line up with TRBD1. The ends lost 3 bases at V and 6 bases at J; junction bases unmatched: 8. Germline V lookup: CDR1 MGHRA, CDR2 YSYEKL. The CDR3 runs to 15 residues. CDR3 amino acids: CASSHLGQGTDTQYF. CDR3 bases: TGCGCCAGCAGCCACCTCGGACAGGGAACGGATACGCAGTATTTT.

The V call is TRBV11-2, the J call TRBJ2-5; D possibly matches TRBD1 or TRBD2 (5 bases each). Germline assignment: CDR1 SGHAT and CDR2 FQNNGV. Trimming took 4 bases from V and 5 from J, leaving 11 bases between them. CDR3 length: 13 amino acids. CDR3 sequence reads: CASSYLWGETQYF. DNA for the CDR3: TGTGCCAGCAGCTACCTTTGGGGGGAGACCCAGTACTTC.

This chain connects TRBV30 to TRBJ1-3; D gene ambiguous. Per germline, CDR1 GTSNPN and CDR2 SVGIG (reference sequence). The V gene lost 0 bases and the J gene lost 4 bases, with 7 bases spanning the gap. CDR3 length equals 13 residues. The CDR3 loop is CAWSVSVGNTIYF. CDR3 DNA sequence: TGTGCCTGGAGTGTATCAGTAGGAAACACCATATATTTT.

The V and J genes are TRBV25-1 and TRBJ2-5; D is undetermined. CDR3 length: 12 residues. CDR1 and CDR2 from the germline V gene are MGHDK and SYGVNS. Trimming left V 5 bases short and J 2 bases short, with 6 bases between. CDR3 DNA sequence: TGTGCCAGCAGTCACATACAAGAGACCCAGTACTTC. Its protein is CASSHIQETQYF. Using reference TRBV25-1 and TRBJ2-5 for the parts outside the CDR3, the full variable domain is EADIYQTPRYLVIGTGKKITLECSQTMGHDKMYWYQQDPGMELHLIHYSYGVNSTEKGDLSSESTVSRIRTEHFPLTLESARPSHTSQYLCASSHIQETQYFGPGTRLLVL.

The chain combines TRBV9 with TRBJ1-4; D ambiguous. Germline CDR1 reads SGDLS; CDR2 reads YYNGEE. V dropped 2 bases and J dropped 1 base, with 6 bases sitting between them. The CDR3 contains 14 residues. The CDR3 protein is CASSVSGTNEKLFF. The CDR3, as DNA: TGTGCCAGCAGCGTTTCCGGAACTAATGAAAAACTGTTTTTT.

CDR3 nucleotides: TGTGCCAGCAGCTTACCGGGCGGGGAGACCCAGTACTTC. Amino acids: CASSLPGGETQYF. The gene calls are TRBV11-2 and TRBJ2-5; TRBD2 might be the D (5 bases). The V end was cut by 2 bases, the J end by 5 bases, with 9 bases between. Looked up from germline, CDR1 is SGHAT and CDR2 is FQNNGV. CDR3 size: 13 residues.

The chain links TRBV7-8 to TRBJ1-1; no reliable D call. This CDR3 has 14 residues. V was trimmed by 4 bases and J by 0 bases, leaving 9 bases between them. Germline CDR1 reads SGHVS; CDR2 reads FQNEAQ. CDR3 sequence: CASSSRRVNTEAFF. The CDR3 DNA reads TGTGCCAGCAGCTCCCGACGGGTGAACACTGAAGCTTTCTTT.

As DNA, the CDR3 is TGCGCCAGCAGCTTGGCAGGACTAGCGGGAATGAATGAGCAGTTCTTC. Its protein is CASSLAGLAGMNEQFF. V gene TRBV5-1 combines with J gene TRBJ2-1, with TRBD2 identical over 12 bases. From germline, CDR1 is SGHRS and CDR2 YFSETQ. The trim removed 0 bases at V and 7 bases at J, leaving 5 bases unmatched. The CDR3 is made up of 16 amino acids.

V is TRBV2 and J is TRBJ2-7, with TRBD2 matching 8 bases. Germline CDR1 and CDR2: SNHLY and FYNNEI. Unmatched junction bases numbered 17, after V lost 7 bases and J lost 9 bases. This CDR3 region has 15 residues. CDR3 DNA sequence: TGTGCCAGCACCAACCGGGTGGAGCGGGGGATCGGGCAGTACTTC. Amino acids: CASTNRVERGIGQYF. Drawing the rest from reference TRBV2 and TRBJ2-7, the complete variable domain is EPEVTQTPSHQVTQMGQEVILRCVPISNHLYFYWYRQILGQKVEFLVSFYNNEISEKSEIFDDQFSVERPDGSNFTLKIRSTKLEDSAMYFCASTNRVERGIGQYFGPGTRLTVT.

The rearrangement joins TRBV7-9 to TRBJ1-1; 7 bases align to TRBD1. Germline values: CDR1 SEHNR, CDR2 FQNEAQ (reference sequence). With 2 bases clipped from V and 5 bases from J, the junction kept 5 bases outside the gene matches. CDR3 length: 14 residues. The chain's CDR3 is CASSLSGGGTEAFF. DNA of the CDR3: TGTGCCAGCAGCTTATCAGGGGGAGGGACTGAAGCTTTCTTT.

V is TRBV7-6 and J is TRBJ2-7; D assignment may be TRBD1 or TRBD2 (6 bases each). There are 15 residues in the CDR3. Trimming left V 5 bases short and J 1 base short, with 15 bases between. Germline CDR1 SGHVS, CDR2 FNYEAQ. CDR3 nucleotides: TGTGCCAGCAGCCGTAGTGGGGGGCTTTCCTACGAGCAGTACTTC. Its translation is CASSRSGGLSYEQYF.

The chain joins TRBV12-3 or TRBV12-4 to TRBJ1-2; D call uncertain. The CDR3 extends over 13 amino acids. V dropped 3 bases and J dropped 6 bases, with 11 bases sitting between them. The CDR3 loop reads CASSLSGENGYTF. CDR3 nucleotides: TGTGCCAGCAGTTTGTCGGGTGAGAATGGCTACACCTTC.

V is TRBV18 and J is TRBJ2-1, with D perhaps matching TRBD1 (6 bases). The CDR3 is 14 amino acids. Germline-derived CDR1 and CDR2 are KGHSH and LQKENI. Trimming cost V 5 bases and J 3 bases, with 11 bases left between them. DNA for the CDR3: TGTGCCAGCTCAGCAGACAGGAACTACAATGAGCAGTTCTTC. Its translation: CASSADRNYNEQFF.

V usage is TRBV10-3 and J usage is TRBJ2-7, with 8 bases identical to TRBD1. Germline CDR1 and CDR2: ENHRY and SYGVKD. There are 14 residues in the CDR3. Unmatched junction bases numbered 3, after V lost 5 bases and J lost 0 bases. The CDR3 protein is CAISSDRASYEQYF. CDR3 sequence (DNA): TGTGCCATCAGTTCGGACAGGGCCTCCTACGAGCAGTACTTC.

The V call is TRBV29-1, the J call TRBJ1-2, with D unclear. CDR3 length: 13 residues. Looked up from germline, CDR1 is SQVTM and CDR2 is ANQGSEA. Trimming left V 7 bases short and J 7 bases short, with 19 bases between. This CDR3 reads CSADNVGVRGYTF. CDR3 sequence (DNA): TGCAGCGCCGACAACGTTGGAGTCCGTGGCTACACCTTC.

The gene calls are TRBV7-2 and TRBJ2-5, with unresolved D. V was pared by 4 bases and J by 4 bases, with 13 bases between. The CDR3 spans 14 residues. Germline V gene sequence: CDR1 SGHTA, CDR2 FQGNSA. The CDR3 DNA follows: TGTGCCAGCAGCTCCCCCCTTAGTGGAGAGACCCAGTACTTC. As protein: CASSSPLSGETQYF.

This sequence joins TRBV4-2 and TRBJ1-2; TRBD1 agrees at 11 bases. With V trimmed by 0 bases and J by 8 bases, 8 bases remained unmatched. The CDR3 is 16 amino acids. Germline CDR1 LGHNA, CDR2 YNFKEQ. The CDR3 sequence is CASSQDGQGANRGYTF. The DNA of the CDR3 is TGTGCCAGCAGCCAAGATGGACAGGGGGCTAACCGAGGCTACACCTTC.